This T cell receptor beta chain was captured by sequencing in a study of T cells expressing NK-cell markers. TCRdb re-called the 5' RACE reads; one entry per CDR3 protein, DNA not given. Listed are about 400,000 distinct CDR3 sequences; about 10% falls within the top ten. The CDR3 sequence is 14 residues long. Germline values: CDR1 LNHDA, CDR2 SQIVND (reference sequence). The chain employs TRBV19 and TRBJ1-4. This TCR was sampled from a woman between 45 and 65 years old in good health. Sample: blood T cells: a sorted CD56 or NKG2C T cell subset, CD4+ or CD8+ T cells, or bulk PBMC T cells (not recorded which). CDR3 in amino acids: CASSLQAFNEKLFF.